What follows are 29 T cell receptor beta chains derived from one specimen sequenced in a study of blood T cell repertoires in COVID-19. Libraries were prepared by immunoSEQ multiplex PCR; TCRdb keeps only in-frame clonotypes and omits some of them. The sample contains roughly 67,000 clones, around 82% of which appear only once. Sequenced material: peripheral blood. These receptors all stem from a man aged 50 to 60 with active COVID-19.

The chain links TRBV10-3 to TRBJ2-1; TRBD2 matches 11 bases. This CDR3 is built from 16 residues. Germline V gene data show CDR1 as ENHRY and CDR2 as SYGVKD. V dropped 2 bases and J dropped 9; count of bases not matched to a gene: 9. In DNA form, the CDR3 reads TGTGCCATCAGTGAGCCCGGACTAGCGGGTGATAGTGAGCAGTTCTTC. Translating it yields CAISEPGLAGDSEQFF.

This clone is a singleton in its sample. The chain links TRBV30 to TRBJ2-5; possibly TRBD2 for D (6 bases). The ends were cut back, 5 bases at V and 3 bases at J, with 7 bases in the middle. The CDR3 length is 11 residues. In germline, CDR1 is GTSNPN, CDR2 SVGIG (reference sequence). CDR3 sequence (DNA): TGTGCCTGGGGGGGGAAAGAGACCCAGTACTTC. Translation: CAWGGKETQYF.

This clone appeared once. The J gene is TRBJ1-2, the V gene TRBV30, with TRBD1 matching 9 bases. Per germline, CDR1 GTSNPN and CDR2 SVGIG (reference sequence). The V and J ends lost 7 bases and 7 bases, in that order; junction bases with no gene match: 13. The CDR3 is 14 residues long. CDR3 in DNA: TGTGCCTTCCTTAGGACAGGGGCGAGGGGTGGCTACACCTTC. The encoded protein is CAFLRTGARGGYTF.

A word on this clone: At one boundary the junction diverges from the germline segment, which might be a read error. V is TRBV4-1 and J is TRBJ2-1; possibly TRBD2 for D (7 bases). The CDR3 totals 16 residues. The germline gives CDR1 MGHRA, CDR2 YSYEKL. CDR3 DNA: TGCGCCCGCAGCCAAGGGTGGGGGGGGCCATTCAATGAGCAGTTCTTC. Protein sequence: CARSQGWGGPFNEQFF.

The rearrangement uses TRBV15 and TRBJ2-5; no clear D gene. CDR3 length: 16 residues. Looked up from germline, CDR1 is LNHNV and CDR2 is YYDKDF (reference sequence). Trimming pared 3 bases from V and 0 bases from J, leaving 14 bases between. CDR3 sequence (DNA): TGTGCCACCAGCAGGTCGGTAGTAGACTACCAAGAGACCCAGTACTTC. Amino acid sequence: CATSRSVVDYQETQYF.

In its sample, this clone was seen a few times. This chain connects TRBV6-5 to TRBJ1-1; perhaps TRBD1 as D (5 bases). The CDR3 consists of 14 residues. Germline loops: CDR1 MNHEY, CDR2 SVGAGI. With 6 bases removed from V and 0 bases from J, the gap between germline ends came to 11 bases. DNA of the CDR3: TGTGCCAGCAGATCAGACAGCTTGAACACTGAAGCTTTCTTT. Protein sequence: CASRSDSLNTEAFF.

V is TRBV7-2 and J is TRBJ1-5, with TRBD1 identical over 11 bases. This CDR3 spans 14 amino acids. The germline CDR1 and CDR2 sequences are SGHTA and FQGNSA. V lost 5 bases and J lost 6; bases outside the gene matches: 3. Here the CDR3 reads CASSPGTGGQPQHF. The CDR3 nucleotides are TGTGCCAGCAGCCCAGGGACAGGGGGTCAGCCCCAGCATTTT.

The V call is TRBV9, the J call TRBJ1-1; D may be TRBD1 (5 bases). Germline assignment: CDR1 SGDLS and CDR2 YYNGEE. This CDR3 is built from 14 residues. V was pared by 0 bases and J by 2 bases, with 8 bases between. The CDR3 bases are TGTGCCAGCAGCGTAGTTGGGGCCAACACTGAAGCTTTCTTT. Protein product: CASSVVGANTEAFF.

The gene calls are TRBV30 and TRBJ1-2, with 7 bases matching TRBD1. The germline V gene has CDR1 GTSNPN and CDR2 SVGIG (reference sequence). The CDR3 length is 15 residues. V dropped 1 base and J dropped 7; count of bases not matched to a gene: 12. CDR3 nucleotide sequence: TGTGCCTGGAGTGCCCCAACTAGGGGGCGCGTTGGCTACACCTTC. It translates to CAWSAPTRGRVGYTF.

The chain employs TRBV14 and TRBJ1-2; weak D call: TRBD1 (5 bases). Per the germline V gene, CDR1 is SGHDN and CDR2 is FVKESK. CDR3 length equals 15 residues. V was clipped by 1 base and J by 5 bases, with 14 bases between them. CDR3 bases: TGTGCCAGCAGCCAAGGTTTCAGTGGGGCGTATGGCTACACCTTC. It specifies CASSQGFSGAYGYTF.

J is TRBJ2-5 and V is TRBV7-8, with a possible D match to TRBD2 (6 bases). Germline CDR1 reads SGHVS; CDR2 reads FQNEAQ. Trimming stripped 5 bases from V and 7 bases from J, with 14 bases between. The CDR3 totals 13 residues. In DNA, the CDR3 is TGTGCCAGCAGCGCTGGGGAGGACGTGACCCAGTACTTC. It translates to CASSAGEDVTQYF.

This sequence joins TRBV2 and TRBJ2-6, with D uncertain. This CDR3 spans 15 amino acids. In germline, CDR1 is SNHLY, CDR2 FYNNEI. V gave up 6 bases and J gave up 2 bases, with 11 bases separating them. The CDR3 nucleotides read TGTGCCAGCAGCCACGAGACAACTGGGGCCAACGTCCTGACTTTC. Translation gives CASSHETTGANVLTF.

This chain uses TRBV11-2 with TRBJ2-7; D unclear. The CDR3 is made up of 16 amino acids. V shed 5 bases and J shed 7 bases, with 24 bases lying between them. Germline CDR1 is SGHAT and CDR2 is FQNNGV. The CDR3 nucleotides are TGTGCCAGCAGCCTAGGGCCGGCATCCTCTAGTTGGGAGCAGTACTTC. It specifies CASSLGPASSSWEQYF.

The rearrangement joins TRBV7-8 to TRBJ2-7; D unresolved. Germline V gives CDR1 SGHVS, CDR2 FQNEAQ. Between the trimmed V and J ends, which lost 5 bases and 3 bases, there was a span of 14 bases. The CDR3 consists of 14 residues. The CDR3 region is CASSPSFTNYEQYF. CDR3 sequence (DNA): TGTGCCAGCAGCCCAAGCTTCACCAACTACGAGCAGTACTTC. Full variable domain (remainder filled in from reference TRBV7-8 and TRBJ2-7): GAGVSQSPRYKVAKRGQDVALRCDPISGHVSLFWYQQALGQGPEFLTYFQNEAQLDKSGLPSDRFFAERPEGSVSTLKIQRTQQEDSAVYLCASSPSFTNYEQYFGPGTRLTVT.

J is TRBJ2-3 and V is TRBV5-5; D perhaps matches TRBD1 (5 bases). V lost 0 bases to trimming and J lost 2 bases, with 7 bases between them. CDR1 is SGHKS and CDR2 is YYEKEE in the germline V gene (reference sequence). The CDR3 is made up of 14 amino acids. The CDR3 region is CASSLGRATDTQYF. CDR3 sequence (DNA): TGTGCCAGCAGCTTGGGCAGGGCCACAGATACGCAGTATTTT.

The chain has TRBV7-2 and TRBJ1-1; maybe TRBD1 (5 bases). The CDR3 consists of 15 residues. Germline V lookup: CDR1 SGHTA, CDR2 FQGNSA. Trimming shortened V by 3 bases and J by 4 bases, and 15 bases separated the two germline ends. The CDR3 sequence is CASSFGGQGGTEAFF. The CDR3 DNA follows: TGTGCCAGCAGCTTTGGAGGGCAGGGCGGCACTGAAGCTTTCTTT.

J is TRBJ1-3 and V is TRBV9; D remains unclear. The CDR3 extends over 15 amino acids. V shed 0 bases and J shed 0 bases, with 7 bases lying between them. CDR1 is SGDLS, CDR2 YYNGEE, per germline. The chain's CDR3 is CASSVDGPSGNTIYF. In DNA, the CDR3 is TGTGCCAGCAGCGTAGATGGGCCCTCTGGAAACACCATATATTTT.

The chain employs TRBV5-6 and TRBJ2-5, with D unclear. The CDR3 spans 16 residues. CDR1 is SGHDT, CDR2 YYEEEE, per germline. Between the trimmed V and J ends, which lost 1 base and 1 base, there was a span of 14 bases. The chain's CDR3 is CASSLRTSYPQETQYF. The CDR3 DNA reads TGTGCCAGCAGCTTGAGAACATCATACCCCCAAGAGACCCAGTACTTC. Full variable domain (outside the CDR3, taken from reference TRBV5-6 and TRBJ2-5): DAGVTQSPTHLIKTRGQQVTLRCSPKSGHDTVSWYQQALGQGPQFIFQYYEEEERQRGNFPDRFSGHQFPNYSSELNVNALLLGDSALYLCASSLRTSYPQETQYFGPGTRLLVL.

The chain links TRBV6-1 to TRBJ1-1; D unclear. V was pared by 1 base and J by 1 base, with 4 bases between. This CDR3 region has 13 residues. Germline V gene lookup returns CDR1 MNHNS and CDR2 SASEGT. The CDR3 sequence: CASSEVENTEAFF. The CDR3 DNA sequence: TGTGCCAGCAGTGAAGTAGAGAACACTGAAGCTTTCTTT.

This clone has more than one count but fewer than ten. This chain joins TRBV3-1 (or the pseudogene TRBV3-2) and TRBJ2-7; 8 bases are shared with TRBD1. V gave up 4 bases and J gave up 5 bases; unmatched junction bases: 7. CDR3 length equals 14 residues. CDR1 and CDR2 from the germline V gene are LGHDT and YNNKEL (reference sequence). The CDR3 bases are TGTGCCAGCAGCCCGCGGACAGGGAGCAACGAGCAGTACTTC. Translating it yields CASSPRTGSNEQYF.

The chain joins TRBV27 to TRBJ2-5; TRBD1 matches 7 bases. Germline V gene sequence: CDR1 MNHEY, CDR2 SMNVEV (reference sequence). V lost 6 bases to trimming and J lost 2 bases; unmatched junction nucleotides: 9. This CDR3 is 15 amino acids long. The CDR3 nucleotides read TGTGCCAGCAGAGCGGACAGGCTAGAACAAGAGACCCAGTACTTC. Its protein is CASRADRLEQETQYF.

The V and J genes are TRBV7-8 and TRBJ2-7, with 7 bases that match TRBD1. CDR1 and CDR2 (germline): SGHVS, FQNEAQ. V lost 5 bases and J lost 5; bases outside the gene matches: 6. CDR3 length equals 13 residues. CDR3 residues: CASSVGQANEQYF. CDR3 nucleotide sequence: TGTGCCAGCAGCGTCGGACAGGCCAACGAGCAGTACTTC. The entire variable domain, with the rest obtained from reference TRBV7-8 and TRBJ2-7, is as follows: GAGVSQSPRYKVAKRGQDVALRCDPISGHVSLFWYQQALGQGPEFLTYFQNEAQLDKSGLPSDRFFAERPEGSVSTLKIQRTQQEDSAVYLCASSVGQANEQYFGPGTRLTVT.

The CDR3 DNA reads TGTGCCTGGAGGGACGTCGGGGAGTCACCCCTCCACTTT. Residues: CAWRDVGESPLHF. The V gene is TRBV30, the J gene TRBJ1-6; D remains ambiguous. The CDR3 covers 13 residues. From germline, CDR1 is GTSNPN and CDR2 SVGIG (reference sequence). The ends were cut back, 3 bases at V and 10 bases at J, with 13 bases in the middle.

This clone was recorded once. The genes are TRBV2 and TRBJ1-5; TRBD1 might be the D (5 bases). V was shortened by 9 bases and J by 0 bases, with 12 bases between the two germline ends. Germline V gene sequence: CDR1 SNHLY, CDR2 FYNNEI. There are 14 residues in the CDR3. In DNA form, the CDR3 reads TGTGCCAGGGAAACGGGACTTAGCAATCAGCCCCAGCATTTT. As protein: CARETGLSNQPQHF.

The CDR3 here is CASSPEQGIGNTIYF. The CDR3 coding sequence is TGTGCCAGCTCACCAGAGCAGGGGATTGGAAACACCATATATTTT. J is TRBJ1-3 and V is TRBV18; D perhaps matches TRBD1 (6 bases). The V end lost 2 bases, the J end lost 3 bases, and 11 bases lay between the germline ends. Germline CDR1 and CDR2: KGHSH and LQKENI. The CDR3 extends over 15 amino acids.

This clone was detected only once. The chain recombines TRBV10-2 with TRBJ2-1; weak D call: TRBD2 (5 bases). The CDR3 has 15 amino acids. The germline CDR1 and CDR2 sequences are WSHSY and SAAADI. Trimming cost V 2 bases and J 4 bases, with 12 bases left between them. As DNA, the CDR3 is TGCGCCAGCAGTGAGGATCAGAGAGGGTACAATGAGCAGTTCTTC. Amino acids: CASSEDQRGYNEQFF.

This clone occurred once. This CDR3 reads CASSYSPTGGSPLHF. The CDR3 region has the DNA TGTGCCAGCAGTTACTCTCCCACAGGGGGATCACCCCTCCACTTT. The V call is TRBV6-5, the J call TRBJ1-6, with TRBD1 matching 8 bases. V dropped 0 bases and J dropped 10; count of bases not matched to a gene: 5. Germline V gene lookup returns CDR1 MNHEY and CDR2 SVGAGI. This CDR3 has 15 amino acids.

The V and J genes are TRBV10-3 and TRBJ2-3; 11 nucleotides match TRBD2. This CDR3 region has 15 residues. J lost 7 bases, V lost 3 bases, and 6 bases had no gene match. Germline CDR1 ENHRY, CDR2 SYGVKD. CDR3 nucleotides: TGTGCCATCAGTGAACCGGGACTAGCGGATTATACGCAGTATTTT. Encoded protein: CAISEPGLADYTQYF.

V usage is TRBV7-2 and J usage is TRBJ1-5, with 10 bases fitting TRBD1. The CDR3 contains 18 residues. Losses at the gene ends were 1 base for V and 1 base for J; bases not matched to a gene: 7. The germline V gene has CDR1 SGHTA and CDR2 FQGNSA. The CDR3 nucleotides are TGTGCCAGCAGCTTAGGATCCGGGACAGGGGTAAGCAATCAGCCCCAGCATTTT. Protein product: CASSLGSGTGVSNQPQHF. Full variable domain (rest looked up from reference TRBV7-2 and TRBJ1-5): GAGVSQSPSNKVTEKGKDVELRCDPISGHTALYWYRQSLGQGLEFLIYFQGNSAPDKSGLPSDRFSAERTGGSVSTLTIQRTQQEDSAVYLCASSLGSGTGVSNQPQHFGDGTRLSIL.